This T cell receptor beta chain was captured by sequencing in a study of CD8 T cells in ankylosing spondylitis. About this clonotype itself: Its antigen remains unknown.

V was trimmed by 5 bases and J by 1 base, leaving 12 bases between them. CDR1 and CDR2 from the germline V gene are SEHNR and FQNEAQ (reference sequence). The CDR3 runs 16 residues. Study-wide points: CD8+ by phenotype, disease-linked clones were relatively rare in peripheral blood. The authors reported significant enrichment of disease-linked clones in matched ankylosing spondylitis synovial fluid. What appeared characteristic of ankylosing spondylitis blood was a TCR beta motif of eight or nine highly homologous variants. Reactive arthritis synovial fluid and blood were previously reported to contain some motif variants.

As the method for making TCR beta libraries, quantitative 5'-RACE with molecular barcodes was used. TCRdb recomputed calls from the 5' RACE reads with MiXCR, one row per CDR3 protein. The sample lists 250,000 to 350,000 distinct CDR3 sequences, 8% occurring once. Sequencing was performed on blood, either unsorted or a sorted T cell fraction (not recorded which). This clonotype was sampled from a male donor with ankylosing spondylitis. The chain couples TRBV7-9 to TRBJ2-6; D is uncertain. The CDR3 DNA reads TGTGCCAGCAGCCCCAGCGCCGGGTCTGGGGCCAACGTCCTGACTTTC. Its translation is CASSPSAGSGANVLTF.